This T cell receptor beta chain was sequenced during a study of blood T cell repertoires in COVID-19. Clones were sequenced by immunoSEQ multiplex PCR, and TCRdb holds only the in-frame ones, with some missing. Of about 210,000 clones listed, around 86% are singletons. This CDR3 region has 17 residues. J gave up 2 bases and V 6 bases, and 15 bases lay outside the gene matches. CDR1 and CDR2 from the germline V gene are MNHEY and SVGEGT. Sequencing input: PBMCs or T cells enriched from blood (not recorded which). The source of this sequence is a woman between 50 and 59 years old with acute COVID-19. The rearrangement links TRBV6-2 or TRBV6-3 to TRBJ2-7; 8 bases fit TRBD2. The CDR3 DNA reads TGTGCCAGCAGCACAGCCCCCGGCGGGGGGAACCCCTACGAGCAGTACTTC. Translation gives CASSTAPGGGNPYEQYF.